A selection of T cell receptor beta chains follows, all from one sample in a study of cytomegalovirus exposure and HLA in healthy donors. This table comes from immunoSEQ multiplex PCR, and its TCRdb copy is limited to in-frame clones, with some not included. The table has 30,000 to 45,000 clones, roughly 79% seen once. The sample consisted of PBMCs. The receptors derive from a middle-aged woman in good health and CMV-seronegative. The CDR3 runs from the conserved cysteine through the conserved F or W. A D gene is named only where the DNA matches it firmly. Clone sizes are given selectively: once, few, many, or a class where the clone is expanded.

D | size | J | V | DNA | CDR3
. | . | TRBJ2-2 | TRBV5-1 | TGCGCCAGCAGCCCGACAGCAGCTAACACCGGGGAGCTGTTTTTT | CASSPTAANTGELFF
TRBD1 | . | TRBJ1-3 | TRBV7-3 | TGTGCCAGCAGCCGGGGACAGGGTGACACCATATATTTT | CASSRGQGDTIYF
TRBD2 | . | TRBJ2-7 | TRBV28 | TGTGCCAGCAGTTTAAGGACTAGCGGGGGCCACGAGCAGTACTTC | CASSLRTSGGHEQYF
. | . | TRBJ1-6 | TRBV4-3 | TGCGCCAGCAGCCAAGAGTCCAGGCAACCTTCCCTATTCCCCCTCCACTTT | CASSQESRQPSLFPLHF
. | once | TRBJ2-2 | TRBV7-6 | TGTGCCAGCAGCTTAACAGCCTTGTCCGGGGAGCTGTTTTTT | CASSLTALSGELFF
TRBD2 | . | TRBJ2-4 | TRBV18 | TGTGCCAGCTCAGCGAACAGCGGGGACATTCAGTACTTC | CASSANSGDIQYF
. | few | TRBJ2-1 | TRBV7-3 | TGTGCCAGCAGCTTAACTGGCGGGGGCTACTACAATGAGCAGTTCTTC | CASSLTGGGYYNEQFF
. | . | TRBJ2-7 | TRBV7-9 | TGTGCCAGCAGCCCGAGCCTCTACGAGCAGTACTTC | CASSPSLYEQYF
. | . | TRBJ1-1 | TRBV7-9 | TGTGCCAGCAGCAAAACGGGGATAGCCACTGAAGCTTTCTTT | CASSKTGIATEAFF
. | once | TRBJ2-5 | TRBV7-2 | TGTGCCAGCAGCTTGACAGGAGGTCAAGAGACCCAGTACTTC | CASSLTGGQETQYF
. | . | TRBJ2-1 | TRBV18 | TGTGCCAGCTCACCATCCAGCGATGAGCAGTTCTTC | CASSPSSDEQFF
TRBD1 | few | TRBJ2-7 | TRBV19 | TGTGCCAGTAGCCCCGCAGGGGGCGGATACGAGCAGTACTTC | CASSPAGGGYEQYF
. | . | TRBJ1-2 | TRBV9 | TGTGCCAGCAGCGAACACACGAGGGGGGGTGGCTACACCTTC | CASSEHTRGGGYTF
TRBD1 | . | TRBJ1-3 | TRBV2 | TGTGCCATCCGGACAGGGTACGCTGGAAACACCATATATTTT | CAIRTGYAGNTIYF
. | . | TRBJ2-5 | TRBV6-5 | TGTGCCAGCAGTTACTCGAGAGGGAGCGAAGAGACCCAGTACTTC | CASSYSRGSEETQYF
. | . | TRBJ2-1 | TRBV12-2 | TGTGCAAGTCGCTCCTCGTTAGAGACCGGGACAGGGGATGGGAATGAGCAGTTCTTC | CASRSSLETGTGDGNEQFF
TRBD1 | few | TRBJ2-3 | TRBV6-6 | TGTGCCAGCAGTCTCCGACAGGGTGGGTCCACAGATACGCAGTATTTT | CASSLRQGGSTDTQYF
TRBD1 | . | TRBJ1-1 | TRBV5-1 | TGCGCCAGCAGCTCACAGGGGGCTCTGGCTGAAGCTTTCTTT | CASSSQGALAEAFF
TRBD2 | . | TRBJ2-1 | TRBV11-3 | TGTGCCAGCAGCTTAGAAACGGGGGGGCGGAATGAGCAGTTCTTC | CASSLETGGRNEQFF
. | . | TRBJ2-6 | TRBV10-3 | TGTGCCATCTCTACAGTGAACTCTGGGGCCAACGTCCTGACTTTC | CAISTVNSGANVLTF
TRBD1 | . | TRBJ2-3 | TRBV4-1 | TGCGCCAGCAGGAGACAGGGTTCTGATACGCAGTATTTT | CASRRQGSDTQYF
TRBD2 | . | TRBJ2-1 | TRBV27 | TGTGCCAGCAGAAATAGCGGGGGATCCTACAATGAGCAGTTCTTC | CASRNSGGSYNEQFF
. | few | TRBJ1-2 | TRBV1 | TGCACCAGCAGCCAAGGGCTGGGCCCCCTTGGCTACACCTTC | CTSSQGLGPLGYTF
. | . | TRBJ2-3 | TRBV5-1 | TGCGCCAGCAGCTTAGATCAGGGGTCAGATACGCAGTATTTT | CASSLDQGSDTQYF
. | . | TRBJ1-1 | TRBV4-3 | TGCGCCAGCAGCCATTTAGAGGGCACTGAAGCTTTCTTT | CASSHLEGTEAFF
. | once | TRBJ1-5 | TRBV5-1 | TGCGCCAGCAGCTTGGACGGGGGTAGTAATCAGCCCCAGCATTTT | CASSLDGGSNQPQHF
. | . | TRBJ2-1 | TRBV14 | TGTGCCAGCAGCATCGGAGGTTTCTCCTACAATGAGCAGTTCTTC | CASSIGGFSYNEQFF
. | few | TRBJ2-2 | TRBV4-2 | TGTGCCAGCAACCCCATCACAGGGACCACCGGGGAGCTGTTTTTT | CASNPITGTTGELFF
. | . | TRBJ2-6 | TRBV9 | TGTGCCAGCAGCGTAGCCGTGTCGTCTGGGGCCAACGTCCTGACTTTC | CASSVAVSSGANVLTF
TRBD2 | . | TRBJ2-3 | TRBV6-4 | TGTGCCAGCAGTGAGACACTAGCGGGGGGGCCGGATACGCAGTATTTT | CASSETLAGGPDTQYF
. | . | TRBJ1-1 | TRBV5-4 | TGTGCCAGCCTAGATAGGGGCCGTAACACTGAAGCTTTCTTT | CASLDRGRNTEAFF
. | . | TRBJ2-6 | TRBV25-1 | TGTGCCAGCAGTCGACCCGACAGGTCTGGGGCCAACGTCCTGACTTTC | CASSRPDRSGANVLTF
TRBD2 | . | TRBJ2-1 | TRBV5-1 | TGCGCCAGCAGCTTGGGGGGTAGCGGGGTCTACAATGAGCAGTTCTTC | CASSLGGSGVYNEQFF
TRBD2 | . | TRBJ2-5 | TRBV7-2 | TGTGCCAGCAGCTCCTCGACTAGCGGGGGCCAAGAGACCCAGTACTTC | CASSSSTSGGQETQYF
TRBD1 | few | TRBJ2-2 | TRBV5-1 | TGCGCCAGCAGCCAGGGACAGGGAACGAACACCGGGGAGCTGTTTTTT | CASSQGQGTNTGELFF
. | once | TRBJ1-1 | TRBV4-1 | TGCGCCAGCAGCCAAGGAGCAGGGAGGCCCGCTGAAGCTTTCTTT | CASSQGAGRPAEAFF
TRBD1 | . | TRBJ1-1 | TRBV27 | TGTGCCAGCATCTCAGACAGGGACCCCACGAACACTGAAACTTTCTTT | CASISDRDPTNTETFF
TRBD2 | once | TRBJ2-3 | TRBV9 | TGTGCCAGCAGCGTAGCGGCGGGGGGGCTTGCAGATACGCAGTATTTT | CASSVAAGGLADTQYF
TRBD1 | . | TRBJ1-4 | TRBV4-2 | TGTGCCAGCAGCCAAGAACTAGGACAGGGAAAACTGTTTTTT | CASSQELGQGKLFF
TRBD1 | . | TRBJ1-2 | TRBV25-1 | TGTGCCAGCAGTCCAGGGGGCTATGGCTACACCTTC | CASSPGGYGYTF